These 26 T cell receptor beta chains were all obtained from the same sample, sequenced in a study of blood T cell repertoires in COVID-19. Libraries were prepared by immunoSEQ multiplex PCR; TCRdb keeps only in-frame clonotypes and omits some of them. Here the sample spans fewer than 250,000 clones, about four fifths being singletons. The sequencing sample was made of peripheral blood. The receptors shown here come from a woman of 80 years or more with acute or convalescent COVID-19.

The chain combines TRBV9 with TRBJ1-6; D not resolved. The germline V gene encodes CDR1 SGDLS and CDR2 YYNGEE. With 3 bases removed from V and 9 bases from J, the gap between germline ends came to 10 bases. The CDR3 sequence is 13 residues long. CDR3 loop: CASSALEVSPLHF. The CDR3 DNA follows: TGTGCCAGCAGCGCCCTCGAGGTTTCACCCCTCCACTTT. The variable domain in full, with the rest retrieved from reference TRBV9 and TRBJ1-6, is DSGVTQTPKHLITATGQRVTLRCSPRSGDLSVYWYQQSLDQGLQFLIQYYNGEERAKGNILERFSAQQFPDLHSELNLSSLELGDSALYFCASSALEVSPLHFGNGTRLTVT.

The rearrangement uses TRBV6-5 and TRBJ2-1, with 8 nucleotides matching TRBD1. J was trimmed by 5 bases and V by 6 bases; bases with no gene match: 6. The CDR3 covers 14 residues. Germline CDR1 is MNHEY and CDR2 is SVGAGI. This chain's CDR3 is CASSQGQEHNEQFF. Here the CDR3 DNA reads TGTGCCAGCAGCCAGGGACAGGAGCACAATGAGCAGTTCTTC.

As to this clone: One end of the junction is discordant with germline, which a read error may explain. The gene calls are TRBV5-8 and TRBJ1-2; maybe TRBD1 (5 bases). The CDR3 length is 15 residues. Germline values: CDR1 SGHTS, CDR2 YDEGEE. CDR3 loop: CASSEGKQVFESTYF. The CDR3 DNA sequence: TGTGCCAGCAGCGAAGGGAAACAGGTGTTTGAGTCTACCTACTTC. The whole variable domain, filled in from reference TRBV5-8 and TRBJ1-2, reads EAGVTQSPTHLIKTRGQQATLRCSPISGHTSVYWYQQALGLGLQFLLWYDEGEERNRGNFPPRFSGRQFPNYSSELNVNALELEDSALYLCASSEGKQVFESTYFGSGTRLTVV.

To note about this clone: The CDR3 carries no conserved terminal phenylalanine or tryptophan, so it likely arises from a read error. Because the CDR3's place on the DNA is in doubt, the DNA is left out and the CDR3 is given as listed by TCRdb. The V and J genes are TRBV5-8 and TRBJ1-1. Counting both end residues, the CDR3 totals 8 amino acids. CDR1 and CDR2 from the germline V gene are SGHTS and YDEGEE. This CDR3 is CASSSDLV.

The chain couples TRBV9 to TRBJ2-1; 10 bases align to TRBD1. CDR1 and CDR2 from the germline V gene are SGDLS and YYNGEE. V was pared by 4 bases and J by 7 bases, with 5 bases of the junction left unmatched. The CDR3 is 14 amino acids. This CDR3 is CASSTDRGRNEQFF. As DNA, the CDR3 is TGTGCCAGCAGCACCGACAGGGGGCGGAATGAGCAGTTCTTC.

The chain employs TRBV9 and TRBJ2-7, with D hard to call. V lost 4 bases to trimming and J lost 3 bases, with 17 bases between them. Germline V CDR1 and CDR2: SGDLS, YYNGEE. The CDR3 covers 15 residues. This CDR3 is CASSSSVNGIYEQYF. The DNA for the CDR3 is TGTGCCAGCAGCTCTAGTGTTAACGGAATCTACGAGCAGTACTTC.

The V call is TRBV25-1, the J call TRBJ1-5; D is possibly TRBD1 (6 bases). There are 14 residues in the CDR3. Trimming took 3 bases from V and 7 from J, leaving 13 bases between them. Per the germline V gene, CDR1 is MGHDK and CDR2 is SYGVNS. CDR3 nucleotides: TGTGCCAGCAGTGAGCAGGGGACGGGACAGCCCCAGCATTTT. The encoded protein is CASSEQGTGQPQHF.

The chain links TRBV5-4 to TRBJ1-1, with D possibly TRBD1 on 5 matching bases. From germline, CDR1 is SGHNT and CDR2 YYREEE (reference sequence). This CDR3 has 13 amino acids. V was clipped by 3 bases and J by 11 bases, with 17 bases between them. CDR3 bases: TGTGCCAGCAGCTCGGGGGAGGCACCCTCCGCTTTCTTT. The encoded protein is CASSSGEAPSAFF. The whole variable domain, filled in from reference TRBV5-4 and TRBJ1-1, reads ETGVTQSPTHLIKTRGQQVTLRCSSQSGHNTVSWYQQALGQGPQFIFQYYREEENGRGNFPPRFSGLQFPNYSSELNVNALELDDSALYLCASSSGEAPSAFFGQGTRLTVV.

The chain joins TRBV19 to TRBJ1-4; D possibly corresponds to TRBD1 (5 bases). Trimming left V 0 bases short and J 0 bases short, with 8 bases between. The CDR3 contains 16 residues. Looked up from germline, CDR1 is LNHDA and CDR2 is SQIVND (reference sequence). The DNA for the CDR3 is TGTGCCAGTAGTATAGAACAGGTTGCAACTAATGAAAAACTGTTTTTT. The encoded protein is CASSIEQVATNEKLFF.

This chain uses TRBV7-3 with TRBJ2-5; TRBD2 might be the D (6 bases). Per the germline V gene, CDR1 is SGHTA and CDR2 is FQGTGA. CDR3 length: 16 residues. Trimming stripped 5 bases from V and 5 bases from J, with 21 bases between. The CDR3 is CASSSGVSVGGETQYF. CDR3 nucleotides: TGTGCCAGCAGCAGTGGCGTTAGTGTCGGAGGGGAGACCCAGTACTTC. Together with reference TRBV7-3 and TRBJ2-5, the CDR3 gives the full variable domain: GAGVSQTPSNKVTEKGKYVELRCDPISGHTALYWYRQSLGQGPEFLIYFQGTGAADDSGLPNDRFFAVRPEGSVSTLKIQRTERGDSAVYLCASSSGVSVGGETQYFGPGTRLLVL.

The rearrangement links TRBV24-1 to TRBJ2-7, with D uncertain. Between the trimmed V and J ends, which lost 2 bases and 6 bases, there was a span of 13 bases. This CDR3 is built from 14 residues. The germline gives CDR1 KGHDR, CDR2 SFDVKD. CDR3 sequence (DNA): TGTGCCACCAGTGATTCCCTCCTGTCGCGCGAGCAGTACTTC. Its translation: CATSDSLLSREQYF.

This chain links TRBV7-6 with TRBJ2-2, with 7 positions matching TRBD1. Trimming took 5 bases from V and 2 from J; bases not matched to a gene: 11. This CDR3 has 17 residues. The germline V gene encodes CDR1 SGHVS and CDR2 FNYEAQ. CDR3 in DNA: TGTGCCAGCAGCGCCGGGCCCGGGACAGCCAACACCGGGGAGCTGTTTTTT. Its translation: CASSAGPGTANTGELFF.

The chain links TRBV4-3 to TRBJ1-1; no clear D. The germline CDR1 and CDR2 sequences are LGHNA and YSLEER. V lost 0 bases and J 0 bases, leaving 11 bases between the germline ends. There are 16 residues in the CDR3. The CDR3: CASSQDDRYMNTEAFF. Written as DNA, the CDR3 is TGCGCCAGCAGCCAAGATGATCGGTATATGAACACTGAAGCTTTCTTT.

The V call is TRBV27, the J call TRBJ1-6, with TRBD1 as a possible D gene (6 bases). The V end lost 5 bases, the J end lost 8 bases, and 19 bases lay between the germline ends. Per germline, CDR1 MNHEY and CDR2 SMNVEV (reference sequence). The CDR3 is 16 amino acids. The chain's CDR3 is CASSPTLGTPYSPLHF. CDR3 coding DNA: TGTGCCAGCAGTCCCACACTTGGGACACCTTATTCACCCCTCCACTTT.

This clone was observed a few times. This chain connects TRBV4-1 to TRBJ1-1; 7 bases agree with TRBD1. This CDR3 contains 14 residues. The V gene's germline CDR1 is MGHRA and CDR2 YSYEKL. The trim removed 0 bases at V and 6 bases at J, leaving 4 bases unmatched. This chain's CDR3 is CASSQEAQGAEAFF. The DNA of the CDR3 is TGCGCCAGCAGCCAAGAGGCGCAGGGGGCTGAAGCTTTCTTT.

The V call is TRBV4-3, the J call TRBJ2-3; TRBD2 matches at 16 bases. The V gene's germline CDR1 is LGHNA and CDR2 YSLEER. Unmatched junction bases numbered 6, after V lost 4 bases and J lost 2 bases. The CDR3 loop spans 18 amino acids. The DNA for the CDR3 is TGCGCCAGCAGCCCGGGACTAGCGGGGGGGCCCGTCACAGATACGCAGTATTTT. Translating gives CASSPGLAGGPVTDTQYF.

This clone was counted once. The chain links TRBV10-3 to TRBJ1-3; maybe TRBD1 (6 bases). Germline V gene data show CDR1 as ENHRY and CDR2 as SYGVKD. The CDR3 has 15 residues. V was pared by 11 bases and J by 2 bases, with 19 bases between. This CDR3 reads CAYRAGQGTGNTIYF. In DNA form, the CDR3 reads TGTGCCTACCGGGCAGGCCAGGGGACTGGAAACACCATATATTTT.

The genes are TRBV11-2 and TRBJ1-1; D is possibly TRBD1 (5 bases). There are 14 residues in the CDR3. Trimming removed 4 bases from V and 0 bases from J, with 9 bases in between. Germline V gene lookup returns CDR1 SGHAT and CDR2 FQNNGV. The CDR3 spells CASSSGNLNTEAFF. CDR3 coding DNA: TGTGCCAGCAGCTCAGGGAATCTGAACACTGAAGCTTTCTTT. Full variable domain (missing parts from reference TRBV11-2 and TRBJ1-1): EAGVAQSPRYKIIEKRQSVAFWCNPISGHATLYWYQQILGQGPKLLIQFQNNGVVDDSQLPKDRFSAERLKGVDSTLKIQPAKLEDSAVYLCASSSGNLNTEAFFGQGTRLTVV.

The gene calls are TRBV9 and TRBJ1-5; 7 bases are shared with TRBD1. The germline CDR1 and CDR2 sequences are SGDLS and YYNGEE. The J segment lost 4 bases and the V segment lost 4 bases, leaving 8 bases of the junction unmatched. This CDR3 has 15 residues. CDR3 DNA sequence: TGTGCCAGCAGCCCCGAGGGGGCAGTTAATCAGCCCCAGCATTTT. Protein: CASSPEGAVNQPQHF. Based on the CDR3 plus reference TRBV9 and TRBJ1-5, the full variable domain is DSGVTQTPKHLITATGQRVTLRCSPRSGDLSVYWYQQSLDQGLQFLIQYYNGEERAKGNILERFSAQQFPDLHSELNLSSLELGDSALYFCASSPEGAVNQPQHFGDGTRLSIL.

V is TRBV19 and J is TRBJ1-5; a possible D gene is TRBD1 (5 bases). Germline CDR1 is LNHDA and CDR2 is SQIVND (reference sequence). The V gene lost 3 bases and the J gene lost 2 bases, with 20 bases spanning the gap. The CDR3 runs 18 residues. CDR3 in DNA: TGTGCCAGTAGTATTCCATACAGGAAAGCAATGGGCAATCAGCCCCAGCATTTT. It encodes CASSIPYRKAMGNQPQHF. Drawing the rest from reference TRBV19 and TRBJ1-5, the complete variable domain is DGGITQSPKYLFRKEGQNVTLSCEQNLNHDAMYWYRQDPGQGLRLIYYSQIVNDFQKGDIAEGYSVSREKKESFPLTVTSAQKNPTAFYLCASSIPYRKAMGNQPQHFGDGTRLSIL.

The chain combines TRBV4-2 with TRBJ2-1, with D hard to call. Trimming removed 0 bases from V and 4 bases from J, with 10 bases in between. Germline V gene data show CDR1 as LGHNA and CDR2 as YNFKEQ. The CDR3 is made up of 15 amino acids. The CDR3 coding sequence is TGTGCCAGCAGCCAAGATAACGACAATTACAATGAGCAGTTCTTC. Translating gives CASSQDNDNYNEQFF.

This clone appeared a single time. V and J are TRBV28 and TRBJ1-2, with 9 nucleotides matching TRBD1. CDR1 MDHEN and CDR2 SYDVKM come from the germline V gene. This CDR3 contains 14 residues. The trim removed 7 bases at V and 4 bases at J, leaving 7 bases unmatched. The CDR3 DNA reads as TGTGCCAGCACCACAGGGGGCCAGGTCTATGGCTACACCTTC. This gives the protein CASTTGGQVYGYTF.

This clone appeared a few times. The V call is TRBV11-3, the J call TRBJ2-1; 10 positions match TRBD1. The length of the CDR3 is 13 residues. Germline CDR1 SGHNT, CDR2 YENEEA. V lost 0 bases to trimming and J lost 13 bases; unmatched junction nucleotides: 3. The CDR3 region is CASSLDGDRGQFF. In DNA form, the CDR3 reads TGTGCCAGCAGCTTAGATGGGGACAGGGGTCAGTTCTTC.

The gene calls are TRBV5-1 and TRBJ1-1; D is perhaps TRBD1 (5 bases). The CDR3 runs 13 residues. Trimming stripped 3 bases from V and 3 bases from J, with 9 bases between. Germline assignment: CDR1 SGHRS and CDR2 YFSETQ. As DNA, the CDR3 is TGCGCCAGCAGCTGGGGAGGGGACACTGAAGCTTTCTTT. Translation: CASSWGGDTEAFF. Supplemented by reference TRBV5-1 and TRBJ1-1, the full variable domain reads KAGVTQTPRYLIKTRGQQVTLSCSPISGHRSVSWYQQTPGQGLQFLFEYFSETQRNKGNFPGRFSGRQFSNSRSEMNVSTLELGDSALYLCASSWGGDTEAFFGQGTRLTVV.

The chain recombines TRBV11-2 with TRBJ2-5, with D perhaps TRBD2 (5 bases). Germline loops: CDR1 SGHAT, CDR2 FQNNGV. V was trimmed by 5 bases and J by 4 bases, leaving 17 bases between them. The CDR3 is 15 amino acids. The CDR3 DNA follows: TGTGCCAGCAGCCCCCCACTCTTAGGGAGAGAGACCCAGTACTTC. This translates into CASSPPLLGRETQYF. Filled out from reference TRBV11-2 and TRBJ2-5, the complete variable domain reads EAGVAQSPRYKIIEKRQSVAFWCNPISGHATLYWYQQILGQGPKLLIQFQNNGVVDDSQLPKDRFSAERLKGVDSTLKIQPAKLEDSAVYLCASSPPLLGRETQYFGPGTRLLVL.

This clone was detected only a few times. V is TRBV27 and J is TRBJ2-7; 7 bases match TRBD2. Germline values: CDR1 MNHEY, CDR2 SMNVEV (reference sequence). V dropped 5 bases and J dropped 3; count of bases not matched to a gene: 4. The CDR3 is 13 residues long. The CDR3 region has the DNA TGTGCCAGCAGTGGCGGGAGTCTCTACGAGCAGTACTTC. This codes for CASSGGSLYEQYF.